This T cell receptor beta chain was documented in a study of T cell responses to AZD1222 COVID-19 vaccine. Profiling relied on immunoSEQ multiplex PCR, and the TCRdb table lists in-frame clones only, not all of them. Of some 150,000 clones in the sample, around nine tenths are singletons; the top ten hold around 5%. Only one count was recorded for this clone. Its antigen is currently unknown. Germline assignment: CDR1 SGHNT and CDR2 YYREEE (reference sequence). CDR3 length: 16 amino acids. V lost 6 bases and J 2 bases, leaving 18 bases between the germline ends. Notes on the study in general: With dominance at 160-218 and 743-854, vaccine-associated CD4 TCRs spanned spike.

This receptor was identified in an adult in good health. The chain employs TRBV5-4 and TRBJ2-1; tentative D call: TRBD2 (6 bases). The sample here was peripheral blood, taken on day 0 of AZD1222 vaccination. CDR3 in amino acids: CASNRQSGVPYNEQFF. The CDR3 DNA reads as TGTGCCAGCAATAGGCAATCGGGAGTTCCCTACAATGAGCAGTTCTTC.